This T cell receptor (beta chain) was recovered during a study of T-cell memory formation after mild COVID-19. For the study at large: TCR clusters largely stayed donor specific.

This clonotype was seen a handful of times. Its specificity is unknown. TCRdb called the 5' RACE reads again in MiXCR, with one record for every CDR3 protein. In the table there are 290,000 or so distinct CDR3 sequences, roughly a fifth of which are singletons. Trimming stripped 0 bases from V and 13 bases from J, with 11 bases between. The CDR3 spans 12 residues. Germline-derived CDR1 and CDR2 are KGHDR and SFDVKD. Study-wide findings and caveats: Shrinking CD4+ clones were chiefly CM and EM; CD8+ ones were chiefly EMRA. There were some responding clones in pre-infection memory, which suggested that cross-reactive memory had joined.

The sequence was collected from a man between 18 and 29 years old who had mild COVID-19 (a few samples of this study predate the infection). Cell type and time point are not known. V usage is TRBV24-1 and J usage is TRBJ2-5; D gene ambiguous. Specimen: PBMCs or a T cell subset sorted from them (not recorded which). CDR3 DNA sequence: TGTGCCACCAGTGATTTGGACGGCCACCCGTACTTC. It encodes CATSDLDGHPYF.